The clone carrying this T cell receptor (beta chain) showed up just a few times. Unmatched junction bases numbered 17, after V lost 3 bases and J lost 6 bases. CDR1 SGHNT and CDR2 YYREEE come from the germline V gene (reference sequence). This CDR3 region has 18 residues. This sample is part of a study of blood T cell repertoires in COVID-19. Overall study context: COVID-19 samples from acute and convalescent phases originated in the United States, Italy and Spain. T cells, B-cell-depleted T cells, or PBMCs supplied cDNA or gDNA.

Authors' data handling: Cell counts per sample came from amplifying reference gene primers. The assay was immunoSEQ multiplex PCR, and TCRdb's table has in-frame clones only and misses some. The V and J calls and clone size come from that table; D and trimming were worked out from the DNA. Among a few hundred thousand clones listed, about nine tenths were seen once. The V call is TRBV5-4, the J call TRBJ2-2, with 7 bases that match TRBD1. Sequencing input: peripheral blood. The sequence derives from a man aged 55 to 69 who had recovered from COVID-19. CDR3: CASSSPPPQGVGAGELFF. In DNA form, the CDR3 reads TGTGCCAGCAGCTCCCCACCACCTCAGGGGGTCGGGGCCGGGGAGCTGTTTTTT.